The next 2 T cell receptor beta chains were all read from a single sample in a study of CD8 T cells in ankylosing spondylitis. TCRdb fed the 5' RACE reads into MiXCR, producing one record per CDR3 protein. The data show around 150,000 distinct CDR3 sequences, 9.5% to 12% seen once. Sequences were obtained from blood, either unsorted or a sorted T cell fraction (not recorded which). The receptor set was obtained from a female donor with ankylosing spondylitis or in good health (not recorded which).

This clonotype appeared many times. The gene calls are TRBV10-1 and TRBJ2-7; D remains ambiguous. Trimming left V 0 bases short and J 4 bases short, with 7 bases between. This CDR3 is 13 amino acids long. From germline, CDR1 is WNHNN and CDR2 SYGVQD (reference sequence). The CDR3 region is CASSESNGYEQYF. The CDR3 DNA reads as TGCGCCAGCAGTGAGTCGAATGGGTACGAGCAGTACTTC.

Points on this clonotype: A read error is possible here, since a much larger clone lies one base away. The V gene is TRBV15, the J gene TRBJ2-3, with 9 bases lining up with TRBD2. Unmatched junction bases numbered 14, after V lost 5 bases and J lost 2 bases. Looked up from germline, CDR1 is LNHNV and CDR2 is YYDKDF (reference sequence). This CDR3 contains 18 residues. CDR3 sequence reads: CATSGSFAVAGDTDTQYF. The CDR3 DNA reads as TGTGCCACCAGCGGGTCTTTCGCAGTAGCGGGAGACACAGATACGCAGTATTTT.